The 12 T cell receptor beta chains below were found in one sample sequenced in a study of multiple sclerosis patients with progressive multifocal leukoencephalopathy. As for time point: five to six months of natalizumab therapy. Sequenced by immunoSEQ multiplex PCR; TCRdb stores in-frame clones only, minus some. This table has over 25,000 clones, around nine tenths appearing once. The material sequenced was PBMCs, taken from a patient treated with natalizumab. Receptors originate from a human donor with multiple sclerosis.

The J gene is TRBJ2-1, the V gene TRBV7-9; the match to TRBD2 covers 13 bases. The J segment lost 6 bases and the V segment lost 4 bases, leaving 12 bases of the junction unmatched. Germline assignment: CDR1 SEHNR and CDR2 FQNEAQ (reference sequence). The CDR3 consists of 18 residues. DNA of the CDR3: TGTGCCAGCAGCTCCGGGACTAGCGGGATATTGAGTCCCAATGAGCAGTTCTTC. It specifies CASSSGTSGILSPNEQFF.

The count of this clone is one. The chain uses TRBV11-3 and TRBJ2-2, with 9 nucleotides matching TRBD2. Trimming at V came to 4 bases and at J to 7 bases, leaving 7 bases not matched to a gene. Germline CDR1 SGHNT, CDR2 YENEEA. The CDR3 has 15 amino acids. The CDR3 nucleotides are TGTGCCAGCAGCTCCGTAGCGGGAGCGAACGGGGAGCTGTTTTTT. It codes for CASSSVAGANGELFF.

The rearrangement links TRBV6-6 to TRBJ1-5; 8 positions agree with TRBD1. This CDR3 spans 16 amino acids. The V segment lost 7 bases and the J segment 4 bases; nucleotides outside the gene matches: 12. Germline V gene sequence: CDR1 MNHNY, CDR2 SVGAGI (reference sequence). CDR3 nucleotide sequence: TGTGCCAGCAACAATCTTGACAGGGGACGGAATCAGCCCCAGCATTTT. Translation gives CASNNLDRGRNQPQHF.

This chain joins TRBV6-1 and TRBJ1-3, with D tentatively TRBD1 (6 bases). This CDR3 contains 15 residues. Germline lookup yields CDR1 MNHNS and CDR2 SASEGT. The ends were cut back, 7 bases at V and 4 bases at J, with 17 bases in the middle. CDR3 DNA: TGTGCCAGCAAATTAATTCAGGGGAGCGGAAACACCATATATTTT. Its protein product is CASKLIQGSGNTIYF.

This chain connects TRBV28 to TRBJ1-2, with D unresolved. Trimming cost V 1 base and J 4 bases, with 13 bases left between them. The germline gives CDR1 MDHEN, CDR2 SYDVKM. The CDR3 is made up of 15 amino acids. DNA of the CDR3: TGTGCCAGCAGTTTATTTTCACCGAGAGCCTATGGCTACACCTTC. Encoded protein: CASSLFSPRAYGYTF.

The V call is TRBV18, the J call TRBJ2-2; maybe TRBD2 (5 bases). Germline CDR1 is KGHSH and CDR2 is LQKENI. The V end lost 2 bases, the J end lost 6 bases, and 13 bases lay between the germline ends. The CDR3 contains 15 residues. The CDR3 loop reads CASSPSQKGAGELFF. The CDR3 DNA is TGTGCCAGCTCACCAAGTCAGAAGGGAGCCGGGGAGCTGTTTTTT.

The CDR3 sequence is CASWEGYNEQFF. In nucleotides, the CDR3 is TGTGCCTCCTGGGAGGGCTACAATGAGCAGTTCTTC. This chain links TRBV28 with TRBJ2-1; 7 bases line up with TRBD2. After removal of 11 bases from V and 3 bases from J, the junction contained 4 bases not matched to a gene. The CDR3 extends over 12 amino acids. Looked up from germline, CDR1 is MDHEN and CDR2 is SYDVKM.

V is TRBV9 and J is TRBJ2-6, with D maybe TRBD1 (5 bases). The CDR3 has 20 amino acids. Looked up from germline, CDR1 is SGDLS and CDR2 is YYNGEE. V dropped 3 bases and J dropped 0 bases, with 22 bases sitting between them. This CDR3 is CASSASDSPFKSSGANVLTF. Written as DNA, the CDR3 is TGTGCCAGCAGCGCCTCTGACAGCCCTTTTAAAAGCTCTGGGGCCAACGTCCTGACTTTC.

A few counts support this clone. The rearrangement joins TRBV19 to TRBJ1-3; D might be TRBD1 (5 bases). Germline CDR1 LNHDA, CDR2 SQIVND (reference sequence). This CDR3 comprises 14 residues. V was pared by 2 bases and J by 4 bases, with 9 bases between. CDR3 sequence: CASSIQGAGNTIYF. CDR3 sequence (DNA): TGTGCCAGTAGTATACAGGGAGCCGGAAACACCATATATTTT.

The chain couples TRBV7-9 to TRBJ2-2; 15 nucleotides align to TRBD2. The germline CDR1 and CDR2 sequences are SEHNR and FQNEAQ (reference sequence). The CDR3 length is 17 residues. The trim removed 5 bases at V and 3 bases at J, leaving 4 bases unmatched. The CDR3 spells CASSEGLAGGYTGELFF. The CDR3 nucleotides are TGTGCCAGCAGCGAGGGACTAGCGGGAGGCTACACCGGGGAGCTGTTTTTT.

This sequence joins TRBV6-5 and TRBJ2-7; 7 bases fit TRBD1. J gave up 3 bases and V 6 bases, and 11 bases lay outside the gene matches. The CDR3 length is 15 residues. Per the germline V gene, CDR1 is MNHEY and CDR2 is SVGAGI. The CDR3 is CASRNRGEWGYEQYF. CDR3 DNA sequence: TGTGCCAGCAGAAACAGGGGCGAGTGGGGCTACGAGCAGTACTTC.

The J gene is TRBJ2-1, the V gene TRBV12-5; tentative D call: TRBD1 (5 bases). V was shortened by 9 bases and J by 7 bases, with 13 bases between the two germline ends. The CDR3 is 12 amino acids. Per the germline V gene, CDR1 is LGHNT and CDR2 is FRNRAP. The CDR3 nucleotides are TGTGCTAGGGGCCCCCGACAGAATGAGCAGTTCTTC. It translates to CARGPRQNEQFF.